This passage covers 18 T cell receptor beta chains from one sample sequenced in a study of blood T cell repertoires in COVID-19 (dated by TCRdb to 2020 to 2022). Libraries were made using the immunoSEQ multiplex PCR assay. The table comes from immuneACCESS by way of TCRdb, which keeps in-frame sequences with V and J called. Part of the clones is missing from these tables; in studies checked, under half for an unresolved V gene and the rest for unknown reasons. Counted in this sample were hundreds of thousands of clones; more than 75% of them appeared once. The ten most abundant clones make up 4% to 5% of the sample. Sequenced material: PBMCs or T cells enriched from blood (not recorded which). The origin of the receptors is a man aged 30 to 39 who had recovered from COVID-19.

This clone appeared many times. V and J are TRBV3-1 (or the pseudogene TRBV3-2) and TRBJ1-2; D is ambiguous. CDR1 and CDR2 from the germline V gene are LGHDT and YNNKEL (reference sequence). Trimming took off 0 bases at V and 0 bases at J, with 8 bases between the two ends. CDR3 length equals 15 residues. CDR3 sequence (DNA): TGTGCCAGCAGCCAAGATCTAAATTCTAACTATGGCTACACCTTC. It is translated as CASSQDLNSNYGYTF.

The rearrangement uses TRBV4-1 and TRBJ2-5; 12 bases line up with TRBD2. CDR3 length equals 16 residues. The germline V gene has CDR1 MGHRA and CDR2 YSYEKL. V lost 1 base and J lost 5; bases outside the gene matches: 5. In nucleotides, the CDR3 is TGCGCCAGCAGCCAAGCTAGCGGGGGGGCAGGGGAGACCCAGTACTTC. Its protein product is CASSQASGGAGETQYF.

J is TRBJ1-4 and V is TRBV3-1 (or the pseudogene TRBV3-2), with D possibly being TRBD1 (6 bases). The CDR3 sequence is 14 residues long. V dropped 2 bases and J dropped 7 bases, with 11 bases sitting between them. Germline V gives CDR1 LGHDT, CDR2 YNNKEL (reference sequence). CDR3 nucleotide sequence: TGTGCCAGCAGCCAATCAGGGGCAGGTGAAAAACTGTTTTTT. Residues: CASSQSGAGEKLFF.

The chain uses TRBV11-2 and TRBJ2-7; 8 positions match TRBD2. Germline V CDR1 and CDR2: SGHAT, FQNNGV. The CDR3 totals 17 residues. V shed 3 bases, J shed 0 bases, and the junction held 10 bases outside the gene matches. CDR3 residues: CASSFPRGAGGSYEQYF. CDR3 sequence (DNA): TGTGCCAGCAGCTTCCCGCGGGGGGCGGGGGGCTCCTACGAGCAGTACTTC.

About this clone itself: Other DNA sequences from this sample encode an identical CDR3 as well. This chain joins TRBV18 and TRBJ1-6; D gene ambiguous. CDR3 length equals 14 residues. The germline V gene has CDR1 KGHSH and CDR2 LQKENI. V was clipped by 3 bases and J by 4 bases, with 7 bases between them. This CDR3 is CASSPAAYNSPLHF. The CDR3 DNA sequence: TGTGCCAGCTCACCGGCGGCTTATAATTCACCCCTCCACTTT. The whole variable domain, filled in from reference TRBV18 and TRBJ1-6, reads NAGVMQNPRHLVRRRGQEARLRCSPMKGHSHVYWYRQLPEEGLKFMVYLQKENIIDESGMPKERFSAEFPKEGPSILRIQQVVRGDSAAYFCASSPAAYNSPLHFGNGTRLTVT.

The chain combines TRBV4-1 with TRBJ2-7, with TRBD1 identical over 10 bases. Germline-derived CDR1 and CDR2 are MGHRA and YSYEKL. After removal of 3 bases from V and 3 bases from J, the junction contained 5 bases not matched to a gene. The CDR3 length is 15 residues. This CDR3 is CASSHGQGVVYEQYF. The DNA for the CDR3 is TGCGCCAGCAGCCACGGACAGGGGGTTGTCTACGAGCAGTACTTC.

The chain is built from TRBV11-2 and TRBJ1-2; the D is unclear. The CDR3 loop spans 15 amino acids. Germline assignment: CDR1 SGHAT and CDR2 FQNNGV. Trimming cost V 6 bases and J 2 bases, with 16 bases left between them. CDR3 protein: CASSRTGERNYGYTF. CDR3 sequence (DNA): TGTGCCAGCAGTCGTACGGGAGAACGAAACTATGGCTACACCTTC. Based on the CDR3 plus reference TRBV11-2 and TRBJ1-2, the full variable domain is EAGVAQSPRYKIIEKRQSVAFWCNPISGHATLYWYQQILGQGPKLLIQFQNNGVVDDSQLPKDRFSAERLKGVDSTLKIQPAKLEDSAVYLCASSRTGERNYGYTFGSGTRLTVV.

The chain joins TRBV27 to TRBJ1-1, with 7 bases identical to TRBD1. Trimming at V came to 5 bases and at J to 3 bases, leaving 6 bases not matched to a gene. CDR1 is MNHEY, CDR2 SMNVEV, per germline (reference sequence). This CDR3 has 14 amino acids. For the CDR3, the DNA is TGTGCCAGCAGTAAACAGGGGAAAGACACTGAAGCTTTCTTT. Its translation: CASSKQGKDTEAFF.

The J gene is TRBJ2-2, the V gene TRBV27, with 7 bases fitting TRBD1. Per the germline V gene, CDR1 is MNHEY and CDR2 is SMNVEV (reference sequence). Trimming at V came to 6 bases and at J to 6 bases, leaving 13 bases not matched to a gene. The CDR3 is made up of 16 amino acids. CDR3 protein: CASSSLGQGESGELFF. The DNA of the CDR3 is TGTGCCAGCAGCTCACTGGGGCAGGGGGAGTCCGGGGAGCTGTTTTTT.

The chain has TRBV30 and TRBJ1-2; perhaps TRBD1 as D (5 bases). V lost 4 bases and J 4 bases, leaving 13 bases between the germline ends. The CDR3 has 13 amino acids. Germline V gene sequence: CDR1 GTSNPN, CDR2 SVGIG (reference sequence). The CDR3 region is CAWTIQGIYGYTF. In nucleotides, the CDR3 is TGTGCCTGGACCATCCAGGGTATCTATGGCTACACCTTC.

This chain joins TRBV2 and TRBJ2-1, with D tentatively TRBD1 (6 bases). Germline V gene lookup returns CDR1 SNHLY and CDR2 FYNNEI. The CDR3 loop spans 12 amino acids. Trimming stripped 4 bases from V and 16 bases from J, with 17 bases between. The CDR3 DNA follows: TGTGCCAGCAGTGGTGACAGGTCGTTGCCCTTCTTC. It specifies CASSGDRSLPFF.

This chain connects TRBV14 to TRBJ1-1; a possible D gene is TRBD1 (5 bases). The ends were cut back, 5 bases at V and 6 bases at J, with 13 bases in the middle. CDR1 SGHDN and CDR2 FVKESK come from the germline V gene. The CDR3 length is 13 residues. The CDR3 is CASSATRGAEAFF. The CDR3 nucleotides are TGTGCCAGCAGCGCTACAAGGGGCGCTGAAGCTTTCTTT.

The V call is TRBV5-1, the J call TRBJ2-3, with D uncertain. V lost 0 bases, J lost 1 base, and 6 bases lay in between. Germline V gene sequence: CDR1 SGHRS, CDR2 YFSETQ. The CDR3 is 14 amino acids. CDR3 sequence: CASSLAQGTDTQYF. In DNA, the CDR3 is TGCGCCAGCAGCTTGGCCCAGGGCACAGATACGCAGTATTTT.

This clone came up once. The chain joins TRBV4-2 to TRBJ2-7, with a possible D match to TRBD1 (6 bases). The CDR3 is made up of 12 amino acids. CDR1 and CDR2 from the germline V gene are LGHNA and YNFKEQ. V was clipped by 3 bases and J by 5 bases, with 8 bases between them. The chain's CDR3 is CASSQDSHEQYF. CDR3 nucleotides: TGTGCCAGCAGCCAGGACAGCCACGAGCAGTACTTC.

The V call is TRBV6-5, the J call TRBJ2-1; 8 bases agree with TRBD2. Germline values: CDR1 MNHEY, CDR2 SVGAGI. Unmatched junction bases numbered 6, after V lost 2 bases and J lost 6 bases. The CDR3 is made up of 15 amino acids. The CDR3 sequence: CASSYQGTSLNEQFF. The DNA of the CDR3 is TGTGCCAGCAGTTACCAGGGGACTAGTCTCAATGAGCAGTTCTTC.

This clone has just a few counts. This chain connects TRBV10-3 to TRBJ2-7; 7 nucleotides match TRBD1. The V gene end was trimmed by 10 bases and the J gene end by 7 bases; junction bases not matched to a gene: 16. The length of the CDR3 is 14 residues. The germline gives CDR1 ENHRY, CDR2 SYGVKD. The CDR3 DNA follows: TGTGCCAGCCTCGATACCTCAGACAGGGTAGAGCAGTACTTC. This gives the protein CASLDTSDRVEQYF.

The V call is TRBV7-8, the J call TRBJ1-6; tentative D call: TRBD1 (6 bases). The CDR3 is 17 residues long. The V gene's germline CDR1 is SGHVS and CDR2 FQNEAQ. Trimming stripped 1 base from V and 8 bases from J, with 18 bases between. In nucleotides, the CDR3 is TGTGCCAGCAGCTTAGTAACAGGGATGGGCGGTGATTCACCCCTCCACTTT. This codes for CASSLVTGMGGDSPLHF. The entire variable domain, with the rest obtained from reference TRBV7-8 and TRBJ1-6, is as follows: GAGVSQSPRYKVAKRGQDVALRCDPISGHVSLFWYQQALGQGPEFLTYFQNEAQLDKSGLPSDRFFAERPEGSVSTLKIQRTQQEDSAVYLCASSLVTGMGGDSPLHFGNGTRLTVT.

This chain links TRBV5-6 with TRBJ1-6; the match to TRBD1 covers 9 bases. CDR1 is SGHDT, CDR2 YYEEEE, per germline. Unmatched junction bases numbered 3, after V lost 3 bases and J lost 5 bases. The CDR3 sequence is 15 residues long. The CDR3 coding sequence is TGTGCCAGCAGCTGGGACAGGGATCATAATTCACCCCTCCACTTT. Amino acid sequence: CASSWDRDHNSPLHF.